What follows are 4 T cell receptor beta chains derived from one specimen sequenced in a study of blood T cell repertoires in COVID-19. Repertoires were generated with immunoSEQ multiplex PCR, while TCRdb's copy carries only in-frame clones and drops some. This table holds more than 250,000 clones, almost 90% found once. The source material was PBMCs or T cells enriched from blood (not recorded which). The source of these receptors is a young woman with acute COVID-19.

In the case of this clone: Other nucleotide sequences from this sample produce the same CDR3. The chain is built from TRBV6-5 and TRBJ2-7, with no clear D. V gave up 5 bases and J gave up 3 bases, with 5 bases separating them. CDR3 length equals 11 residues. Per the germline V gene, CDR1 is MNHEY and CDR2 is SVGAGI. CDR3 bases: TGTGCCAGCAGTCGCGACTACGAGCAGTACTTC. Amino acids: CASSRDYEQYF.

The chain joins TRBV5-4 to TRBJ2-2; 9 bases are a match to TRBD2. Trimming removed 2 bases from V and 6 bases from J; junction bases left unmatched: 8. This CDR3 is built from 16 residues. Per the germline V gene, CDR1 is SGHNT and CDR2 is YYREEE (reference sequence). The CDR3 protein is CASSFGREGHAGELFF. In nucleotides, the CDR3 is TGTGCCAGCAGCTTTGGGCGGGAGGGCCACGCCGGGGAGCTGTTTTTT.

This chain links TRBV30 with TRBJ2-7, with 9 bases that match TRBD2. The V and J ends lost 2 bases and 3 bases, in that order; junction bases with no gene match: 8. This CDR3 has 15 residues. CDR1 and CDR2 (germline): GTSNPN, SVGIG (reference sequence). The CDR3 coding sequence is TGTGCCTGGAGTCCCCTAGCGGGATCTCACTACGAGCAGTACTTC. Translation: CAWSPLAGSHYEQYF.

The genes are TRBV29-1 and TRBJ2-5; 10 bases fit TRBD2. The germline V gene encodes CDR1 SQVTM and CDR2 ANQGSEA. This CDR3 comprises 14 residues. V gave up 7 bases and J gave up 5 bases; unmatched junction bases: 10. DNA of the CDR3: TGCAGCGCATCCAATCTAGCGGGAGAGGAGACCCAGTACTTC. Translated: CSASNLAGEETQYF.